These T cell receptor beta chains were read from a single sample in a study of radiation and T cells in renal cell carcinoma. The assay was immunoSEQ multiplex PCR, and TCRdb's table has in-frame clones only and misses some. The sample has 20,000 to 30,000 clones; 58% are singletons. This sample comprised tumor tissue, obtained from a patient whose treatment was nephrectomy without radiotherapy. These receptors all stem from a middle-aged man with renal cell carcinoma. CDR3s include the opening cysteine and the closing phenylalanine or tryptophan. D genes are given only for firm matches. Not every row has a clone size; where given, it reads once, few, many or a size class.

J	D	V	size	DNA	CDR3
TRBJ2-5	.	TRBV9	.	TGTGCCAGCAGCGGCACTGACAGAGCGTCGGCCCAGTACTTC	CASSGTDRASAQYF
TRBJ2-1	TRBD1	TRBV7-2	.	TGTGCCAGCAGCTTAAACCTCCCGGGGACAGGATCCTACAATGAGCAGTTCTTC	CASSLNLPGTGSYNEQFF
TRBJ1-4	.	TRBV2	few	TGTGCCAGCAGTGAAATCGACACAGGGCCAACTAATGAAAAACTGTTTTTT	CASSEIDTGPTNEKLFF
TRBJ2-3	.	TRBV10-2	.	TGCGCCAGCAGTGAGTCGAAGGGCCGAAGCACAGATACGCAGTATTTT	CASSESKGRSTDTQYF
TRBJ2-1	.	TRBV10-1	.	TGCGCCAGCAGTGATCGAAGGGATGAGCAGTTCTTC	CASSDRRDEQFF
TRBJ2-7	.	TRBV7-8	.	TGTGCCAGCAGCTTAGATCAGCCCTTTTACGAGCAGTACTTC	CASSLDQPFYEQYF
TRBJ1-1	.	TRBV4-3	.	TGCGCCAGCAGCCAGTCGCGGTTAAACACTGAAGCTTTCTTT	CASSQSRLNTEAFF
TRBJ2-1	.	TRBV19	.	TGTGCCAGTAGTACTAGCTCCTACAATGAGCAGTTCTTC	CASSTSSYNEQFF
TRBJ1-6	.	TRBV7-7	.	TGTGCCAGCAGCTTAGGGAACAGAAGGACAGATTACTTAAATTCACCCCTCCACTTT	CASSLGNRRTDYLNSPLHF
TRBJ1-1	.	TRBV19	.	TGTGCCAGTAGTATAACAGGAACAGGGCCCACTGAAGCTTTCTTT	CASSITGTGPTEAFF
TRBJ1-1	.	TRBV21-1	.	TGTGCCAGCAGCAAAAAGTCTGAGGGGATTGGGTCAGGACACACTGAAGCTTTCTTT	CASSKKSEGIGSGHTEAFF